This T cell receptor (beta chain) was recorded in a study of blood T cell repertoires in COVID-19. Turning to the study itself: The United States, Italy and Spain provided the acute and convalescent COVID-19 samples.

The method was immunoSEQ multiplex PCR; TCRdb's version includes in-frame clones alone and lacks a portion of them. The sample shows about 200,000 clones, roughly 85% of them seen only once. This CDR3 contains 13 residues. V trimming: 5 bases; J trimming: 6 bases; junction bases outside the gene matches: 6. The V gene's germline CDR1 is LGHDT and CDR2 YNNKEL (reference sequence). The sample was peripheral blood. The V call is TRBV3-1 (or the pseudogene TRBV3-2), the J call TRBJ1-2, with 7 bases matching TRBD1. This clonotype was sampled from a woman between 70 and 85 years old with COVID-19, enrolled during active disease. The CDR3 sequence is CASSSDRINGYTF. The CDR3 nucleotides read TGTGCCAGCAGCTCGGACAGGATCAATGGCTACACCTTC.